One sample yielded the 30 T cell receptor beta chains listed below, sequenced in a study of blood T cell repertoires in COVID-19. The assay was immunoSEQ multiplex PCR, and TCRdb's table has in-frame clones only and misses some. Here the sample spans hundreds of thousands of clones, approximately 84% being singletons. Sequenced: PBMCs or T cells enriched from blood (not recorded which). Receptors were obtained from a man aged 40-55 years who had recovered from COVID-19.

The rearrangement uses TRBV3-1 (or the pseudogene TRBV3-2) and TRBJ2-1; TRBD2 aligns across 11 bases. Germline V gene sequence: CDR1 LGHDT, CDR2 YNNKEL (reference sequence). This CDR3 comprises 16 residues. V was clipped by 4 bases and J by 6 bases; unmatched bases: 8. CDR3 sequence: CASSLTGTSGTNEQFF. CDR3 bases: TGTGCCAGCAGCCTAACCGGGACTAGCGGCACCAATGAGCAGTTCTTC.

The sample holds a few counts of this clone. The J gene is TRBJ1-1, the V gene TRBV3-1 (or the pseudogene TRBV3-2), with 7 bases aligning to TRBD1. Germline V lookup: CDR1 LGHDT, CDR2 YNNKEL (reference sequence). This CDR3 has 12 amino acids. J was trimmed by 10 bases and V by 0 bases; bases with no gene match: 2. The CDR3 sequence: CASSQDSGGAFF. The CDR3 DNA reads TGTGCCAGCAGCCAAGATTCAGGGGGAGCTTTCTTT.

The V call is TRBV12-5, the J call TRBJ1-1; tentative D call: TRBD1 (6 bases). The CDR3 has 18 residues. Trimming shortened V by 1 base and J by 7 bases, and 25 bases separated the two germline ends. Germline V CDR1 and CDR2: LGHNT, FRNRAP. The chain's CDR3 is CASGLGDGPSGARGEAFF. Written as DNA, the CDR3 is TGTGCTAGTGGTTTGGGAGACGGCCCGTCAGGGGCCCGGGGTGAAGCTTTCTTT.

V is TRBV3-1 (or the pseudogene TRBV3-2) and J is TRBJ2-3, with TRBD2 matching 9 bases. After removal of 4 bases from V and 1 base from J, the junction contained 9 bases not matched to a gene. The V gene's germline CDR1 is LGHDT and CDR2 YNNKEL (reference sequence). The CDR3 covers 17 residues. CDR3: CASSLVAGVRGTDTQYF. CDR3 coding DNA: TGTGCCAGCAGCCTTGTAGCGGGAGTTCGTGGCACAGATACGCAGTATTTT.

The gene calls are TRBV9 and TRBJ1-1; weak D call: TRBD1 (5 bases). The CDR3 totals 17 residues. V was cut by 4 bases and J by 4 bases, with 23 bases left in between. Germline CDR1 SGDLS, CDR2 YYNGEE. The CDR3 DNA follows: TGTGCCAGCAGCTCCCGAGTGGGGAGTGGGGGGGGCACTGAAGCTTTCTTT. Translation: CASSSRVGSGGGTEAFF.

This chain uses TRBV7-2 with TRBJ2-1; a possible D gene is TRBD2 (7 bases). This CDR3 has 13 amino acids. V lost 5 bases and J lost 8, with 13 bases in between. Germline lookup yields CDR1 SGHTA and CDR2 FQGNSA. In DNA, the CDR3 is TGTGCCAGCAGCCTCGGGGGGCGAGATGAGCAGTTCTTC. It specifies CASSLGGRDEQFF.

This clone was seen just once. DNA for the CDR3: TGTGCCAGCAGCTCCCTGGGGACAGGGGTCACTGAAGCTTTCTTT. Translation gives CASSSLGTGVTEAFF. The V and J genes are TRBV11-2 and TRBJ1-1, with 10 bases matching TRBD1. V lost 4 bases to trimming and J lost 4 bases; unmatched junction nucleotides: 6. There are 15 residues in the CDR3. Germline V lookup: CDR1 SGHAT, CDR2 FQNNGV.

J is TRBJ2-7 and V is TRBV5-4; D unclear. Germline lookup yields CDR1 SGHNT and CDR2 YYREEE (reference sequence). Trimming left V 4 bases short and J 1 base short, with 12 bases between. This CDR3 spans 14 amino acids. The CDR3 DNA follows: TGTGCCAGCAGCCCGGCCTACGGGTCCTACGAGCAGTACTTC. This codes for CASSPAYGSYEQYF. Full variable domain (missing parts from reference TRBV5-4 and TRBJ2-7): ETGVTQSPTHLIKTRGQQVTLRCSSQSGHNTVSWYQQALGQGPQFIFQYYREEENGRGNFPPRFSGLQFPNYSSELNVNALELDDSALYLCASSPAYGSYEQYFGPGTRLTVT.

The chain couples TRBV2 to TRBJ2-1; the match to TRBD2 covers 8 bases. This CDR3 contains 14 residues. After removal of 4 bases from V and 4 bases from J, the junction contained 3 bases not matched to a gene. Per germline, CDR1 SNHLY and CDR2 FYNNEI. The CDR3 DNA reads TGTGCCAGCAGTGCGGGGGGGCTTTACAATGAGCAGTTCTTC. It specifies CASSAGGLYNEQFF.

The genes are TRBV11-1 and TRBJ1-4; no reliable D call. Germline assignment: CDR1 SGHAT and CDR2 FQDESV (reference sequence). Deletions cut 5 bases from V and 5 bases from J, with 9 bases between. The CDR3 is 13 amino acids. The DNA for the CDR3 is TGTGCCAGCAGCATCAGTCCAAATGAAAAACTGTTTTTT. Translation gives CASSISPNEKLFF.

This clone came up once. CDR3: CAIKDSSEKLFF. CDR3 coding DNA: TGTGCCATCAAAGACAGTAGTGAAAAACTGTTTTTT. The chain combines TRBV10-3 with TRBJ1-4, with a possible D match to TRBD1 (5 bases). The germline CDR1 and CDR2 sequences are ENHRY and SYGVKD. The CDR3 consists of 12 residues. The V gene lost 7 bases and the J gene lost 7 bases, with 10 bases spanning the gap.

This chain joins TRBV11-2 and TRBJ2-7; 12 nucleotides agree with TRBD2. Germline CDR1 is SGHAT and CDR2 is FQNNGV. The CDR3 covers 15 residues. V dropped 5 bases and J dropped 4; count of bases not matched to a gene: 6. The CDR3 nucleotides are TGTGCCAGCAGCCCTGGACTAGCGGGAAGGTACGAGCAGTACTTC. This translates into CASSPGLAGRYEQYF. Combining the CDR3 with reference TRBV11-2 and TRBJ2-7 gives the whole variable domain EAGVAQSPRYKIIEKRQSVAFWCNPISGHATLYWYQQILGQGPKLLIQFQNNGVVDDSQLPKDRFSAERLKGVDSTLKIQPAKLEDSAVYLCASSPGLAGRYEQYFGPGTRLTVT.

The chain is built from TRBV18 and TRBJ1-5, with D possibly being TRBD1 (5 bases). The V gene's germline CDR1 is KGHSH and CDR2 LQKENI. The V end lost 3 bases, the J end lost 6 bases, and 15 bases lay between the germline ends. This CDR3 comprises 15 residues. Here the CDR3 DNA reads TGTGCCAGCTCACCGACTAGGACGGGGCTTCAGCCCCAGCATTTT. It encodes CASSPTRTGLQPQHF.

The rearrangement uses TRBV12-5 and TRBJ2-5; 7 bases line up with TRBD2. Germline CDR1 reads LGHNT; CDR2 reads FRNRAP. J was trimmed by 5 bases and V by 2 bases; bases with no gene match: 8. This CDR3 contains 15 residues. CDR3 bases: TGTGCTAGTGGTTTGAGCCGGGGAGGGTGGGAGACCCAGTACTTC. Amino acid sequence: CASGLSRGGWETQYF.

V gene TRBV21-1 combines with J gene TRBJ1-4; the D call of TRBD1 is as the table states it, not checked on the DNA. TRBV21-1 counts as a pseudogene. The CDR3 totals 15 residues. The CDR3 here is CASSSWTVTNEKLFF. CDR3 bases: TGTGCCAGCAGCTCCTGGACAGTCACCAATGAAAAACTGTTTTTT.

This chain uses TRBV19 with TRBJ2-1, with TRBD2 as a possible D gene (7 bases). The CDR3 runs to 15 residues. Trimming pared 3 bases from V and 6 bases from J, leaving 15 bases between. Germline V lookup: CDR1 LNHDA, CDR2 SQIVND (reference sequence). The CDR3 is CASSIGGGGRNEQFF. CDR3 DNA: TGTGCCAGTAGTATTGGGGGAGGGGGACGCAATGAGCAGTTCTTC.

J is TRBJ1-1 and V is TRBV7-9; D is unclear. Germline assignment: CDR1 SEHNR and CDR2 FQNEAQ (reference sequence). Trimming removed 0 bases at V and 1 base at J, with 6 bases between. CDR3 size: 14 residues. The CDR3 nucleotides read TGTGCCAGCAGCTTAGCAGGGAGGAACACTGAAGCTTTCTTT. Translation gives CASSLAGRNTEAFF. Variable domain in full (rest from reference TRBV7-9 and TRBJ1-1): DTGVSQNPRHKITKRGQNVTFRCDPISEHNRLYWYRQTLGQGPEFLTYFQNEAQLEKSRLLSDRFSAERPKGSFSTLEIQRTEQGDSAMYLCASSLAGRNTEAFFGQGTRLTVV.

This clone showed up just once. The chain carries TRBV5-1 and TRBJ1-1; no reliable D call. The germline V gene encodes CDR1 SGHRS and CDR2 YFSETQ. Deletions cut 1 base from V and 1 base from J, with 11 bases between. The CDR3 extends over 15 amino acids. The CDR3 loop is CASSLTGEGNTEAFF. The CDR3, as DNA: TGCGCCAGCAGCTTGACCGGTGAGGGGAACACTGAAGCTTTCTTT.

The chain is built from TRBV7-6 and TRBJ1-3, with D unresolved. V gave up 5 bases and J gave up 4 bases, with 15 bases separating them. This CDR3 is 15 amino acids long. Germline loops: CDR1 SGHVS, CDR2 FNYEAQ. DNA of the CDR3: TGTGCCAGCAGCCTACTTCGGGGTGCGGGAAACACCATATATTTT. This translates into CASSLLRGAGNTIYF.

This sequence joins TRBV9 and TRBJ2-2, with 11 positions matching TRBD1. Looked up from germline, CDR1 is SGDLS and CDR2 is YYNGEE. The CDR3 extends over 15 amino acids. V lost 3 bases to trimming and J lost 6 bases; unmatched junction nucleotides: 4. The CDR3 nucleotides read TGTGCCAGCAGCGAGGACAGGGGGCGGTCCGGGGAGCTGTTTTTT. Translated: CASSEDRGRSGELFF.

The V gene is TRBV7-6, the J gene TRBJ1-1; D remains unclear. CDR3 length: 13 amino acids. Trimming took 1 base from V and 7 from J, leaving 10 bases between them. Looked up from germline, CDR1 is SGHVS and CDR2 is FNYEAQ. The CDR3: CASSLGTAGEAFF. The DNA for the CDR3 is TGTGCCAGCAGCTTAGGAACAGCGGGTGAAGCTTTCTTT.

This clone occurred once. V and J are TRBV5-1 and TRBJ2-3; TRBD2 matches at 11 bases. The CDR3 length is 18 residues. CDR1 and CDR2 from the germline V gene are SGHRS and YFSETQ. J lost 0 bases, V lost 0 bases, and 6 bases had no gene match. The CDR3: CASSLALAGGTSTDTQYF. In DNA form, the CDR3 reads TGCGCCAGCAGCTTGGCGCTAGCGGGGGGTACTAGCACAGATACGCAGTATTTT.

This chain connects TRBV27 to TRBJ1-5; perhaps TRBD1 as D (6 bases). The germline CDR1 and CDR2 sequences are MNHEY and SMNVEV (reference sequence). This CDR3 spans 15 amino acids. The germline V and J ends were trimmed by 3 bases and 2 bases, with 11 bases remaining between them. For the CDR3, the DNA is TGTGCCAGCAGTTTTGCATGGACAGGCAATCAGCCCCAGCATTTT. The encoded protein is CASSFAWTGNQPQHF.

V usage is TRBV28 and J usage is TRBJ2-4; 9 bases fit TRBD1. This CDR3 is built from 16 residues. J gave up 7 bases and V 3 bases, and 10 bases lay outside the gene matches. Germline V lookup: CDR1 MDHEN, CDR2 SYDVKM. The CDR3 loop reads CASSFPTGGSRNIQYF. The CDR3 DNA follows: TGTGCCAGCAGTTTCCCGACAGGGGGGTCTAGGAACATTCAGTACTTC.

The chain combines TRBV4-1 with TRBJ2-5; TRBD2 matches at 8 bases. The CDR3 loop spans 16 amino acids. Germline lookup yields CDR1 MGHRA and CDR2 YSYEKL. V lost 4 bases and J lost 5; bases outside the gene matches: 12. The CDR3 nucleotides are TGCGCCAGCAGCCGCGGACCGGGACCGGGGGGGGAGACCCAGTACTTC. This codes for CASSRGPGPGGETQYF.

Here the CDR3 DNA reads TGTGCCAGCAGCCACTCTTCACAGGGACACCAGAATGAAAAACTGTTTTTT. Translating gives CASSHSSQGHQNEKLFF. The chain is built from TRBV3-1 (or the pseudogene TRBV3-2) and TRBJ1-4; tentative D call: TRBD1 (6 bases). The CDR3 length is 17 residues. Germline CDR1 is LGHDT and CDR2 is YNNKEL (reference sequence). V was shortened by 3 bases and J by 5 bases, with 19 bases between the two germline ends.

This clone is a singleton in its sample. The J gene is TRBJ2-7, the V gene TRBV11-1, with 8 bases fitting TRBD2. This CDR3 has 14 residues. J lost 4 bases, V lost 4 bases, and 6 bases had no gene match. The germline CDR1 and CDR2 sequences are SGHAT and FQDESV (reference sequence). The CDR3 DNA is TGTGCCAGCAGCTCATTAGCGGGGAGGTACGAGCAGTACTTC. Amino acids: CASSSLAGRYEQYF.

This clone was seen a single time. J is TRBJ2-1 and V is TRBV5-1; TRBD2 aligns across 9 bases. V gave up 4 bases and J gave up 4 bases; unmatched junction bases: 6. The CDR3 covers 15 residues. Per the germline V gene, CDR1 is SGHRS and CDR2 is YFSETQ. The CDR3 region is CASSLTLAGYNEQFF. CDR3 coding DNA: TGCGCCAGCAGCCTGACCCTAGCGGGGTACAATGAGCAGTTCTTC.

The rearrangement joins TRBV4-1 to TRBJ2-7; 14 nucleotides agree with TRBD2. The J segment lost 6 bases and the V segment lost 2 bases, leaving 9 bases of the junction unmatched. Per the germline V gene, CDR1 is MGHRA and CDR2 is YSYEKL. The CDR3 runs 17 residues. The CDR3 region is CASSQRTSGRLVGEQYF. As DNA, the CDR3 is TGCGCCAGCAGCCAACGGACTAGCGGGAGGTTGGTCGGCGAGCAGTACTTC.

CDR3 nucleotide sequence: TGTGCCAGCAGTCCTCGTCTAAGAAGGGCGGGCACTGAAGCTTTCTTT. As protein: CASSPRLRRAGTEAFF. The V gene is TRBV27, the J gene TRBJ1-1; D remains unclear. Germline V gives CDR1 MNHEY, CDR2 SMNVEV (reference sequence). This CDR3 has 16 residues. The ends were cut back, 5 bases at V and 4 bases at J, with 20 bases in the middle.